The 3 T cell receptor beta chains listed next were all sequenced from one sample in a study of T cell repertoires in cytomegalovirus infection. Each CDR3 protein is one row after TCRdb ran MiXCR on the reads. The repertoire consists of about half a million distinct CDR3 sequences, with approximately 40% occurring once and the leading ten covering around 44%. Their specific antigens are unknown. The source was cultured PBMCs, collected from culture after CMV antigen stimulation. The receptor set was obtained from a human donor in good health (CMV status not recorded). Some clones in this sample may be carry-over from other donors' samples.

There are many counts of this clonotype. V usage is TRBV7-2 and J usage is TRBJ2-3, with D hard to call. CDR3 length: 15 amino acids. Germline V gene sequence: CDR1 SGHTA, CDR2 FQGNSA. V gave up 1 base and J gave up 0 bases, with 8 bases separating them. CDR3 sequence: CASSLGPGSTDTQYF. CDR3 coding DNA: TGTGCCAGCAGCTTAGGGCCAGGTAGCACAGATACGCAGTATTTT.

J is TRBJ2-2 and V is TRBV10-3; TRBD2 agrees at 12 bases. Unmatched junction bases numbered 0, after V lost 4 bases and J lost 6 bases. CDR3 size: 14 residues. CDR1 and CDR2 from the germline V gene are ENHRY and SYGVKD. The CDR3 DNA reads TGTGCCATCAGTGGACTAGCGGGGGCCGGGGAGCTGTTTTTT. Translating gives CAISGLAGAGELFF.

The chain employs TRBV12-3 or TRBV12-4 and TRBJ1-2, with D perhaps matching TRBD1 (5 bases). Trimming stripped 1 base from V and 5 bases from J, with 14 bases between. The CDR3 has 15 amino acids. The CDR3 nucleotides are TGTGCCAGCAGTTTAGTACAGCAGGGAGGTTATGGCTACACCTTC. Translated, it gives CASSLVQQGGYGYTF.